This entry lists 15 T cell receptor beta chains sequenced from one sample in a study of OX40 agonist ivuxolimab in advanced cancers. Libraries were prepared by immunoSEQ multiplex PCR; TCRdb keeps only in-frame clonotypes and omits some of them. The sample includes around 44,000 clones, more than 75% of them seen just once. The material was CD4+ or CD8+ T cells sorted from blood, obtained in a trial of the OX40 agonist ivuxolimab. These receptors all come from an adult with an advanced solid tumor such as melanoma, head and neck, liver or kidney cancer.

This clone was detected a few times. The chain uses TRBV2 and TRBJ2-7, with a weak D call TRBD1 (7 bases). Trimming pared 8 bases from V and 4 bases from J, leaving 27 bases between. Germline V lookup: CDR1 SNHLY, CDR2 FYNNEI. The CDR3 is 17 amino acids. The CDR3 coding sequence is TGTGCCAGCTTCAACTCCGTGCGGGACAGACAGCATTACGAGCAGTACTTC. This translates into CASFNSVRDRQHYEQYF.

The chain joins TRBV11-3 to TRBJ2-3; tentatively, D is TRBD2 (5 bases). V was clipped by 3 bases and J by 6 bases, with 7 bases between them. The CDR3 covers 12 residues. Germline CDR1 is SGHNT and CDR2 is YENEEA. The CDR3 coding sequence is TGTGCCAGCAGCTTCCCGGGGGATACGCAGTATTTT. Translation gives CASSFPGDTQYF.

Written as DNA, the CDR3 is TGTGCCAGCAGCTTATTGGGTAGGGGATCCGTGAACACTGAAGCTTTCTTT. Encoded protein: CASSLLGRGSVNTEAFF. The chain joins TRBV7-2 to TRBJ1-1; weak D call: TRBD1 (5 bases). V gave up 2 bases and J gave up 0 bases, with 16 bases separating them. Per germline, CDR1 SGHTA and CDR2 FQGNSA. The CDR3 has 17 residues. Based on the CDR3 plus reference TRBV7-2 and TRBJ1-1, the full variable domain is GAGVSQSPSNKVTEKGKDVELRCDPISGHTALYWYRQSLGQGLEFLIYFQGNSAPDKSGLPSDRFSAERTGGSVSTLTIQRTQQEDSAVYLCASSLLGRGSVNTEAFFGQGTRLTVV.

This clone has only one observation. The V call is TRBV7-9, the J call TRBJ1-1, with TRBD1 matching 9 bases. Trimming took 5 bases from V and 6 from J; bases not matched to a gene: 16. This CDR3 comprises 17 residues. Germline CDR1 is SEHNR and CDR2 is FQNEAQ (reference sequence). CDR3 bases: TGTGCCAGCAGCCTCGCTTACATCACAGGGGGCCCTCCTGAAGCTTTCTTT. It yields the protein CASSLAYITGGPPEAFF. The variable domain in full, completed from reference TRBV7-9 and TRBJ1-1, reads DTGVSQNPRHKITKRGQNVTFRCDPISEHNRLYWYRQTLGQGPEFLTYFQNEAQLEKSRLLSDRFSAERPKGSFSTLEIQRTEQGDSAMYLCASSLAYITGGPPEAFFGQGTRLTVV.

The chain has TRBV6-5 and TRBJ1-2; D not certain. CDR3 length equals 15 residues. Trimming shortened V by 0 bases and J by 5 bases, and 13 bases separated the two germline ends. Germline CDR1 MNHEY, CDR2 SVGAGI. CDR3 amino acids: CASSYSGSPEYGYTF. CDR3 nucleotide sequence: TGTGCCAGCAGTTACTCGGGCAGTCCGGAGTATGGCTACACCTTC.

The chain couples TRBV9 to TRBJ2-1, with D possibly matching TRBD1 (6 bases). The germline V and J ends were trimmed by 4 bases and 10 bases, with 18 bases remaining between them. The CDR3 runs to 14 residues. CDR1 and CDR2 (germline): SGDLS, YYNGEE. This CDR3 is CASSLGVSQGEQFF. The DNA for the CDR3 is TGTGCCAGCAGCCTCGGAGTGTCCCAGGGGGAGCAGTTCTTC.

This clone was observed a handful of times. A single base separates this from a much larger clone, so it may be a read error. Different DNA sequences within this sample yield the same CDR3. J is TRBJ1-1 and V is TRBV6-5; maybe TRBD1 (5 bases). The CDR3 runs 14 residues. Germline-derived CDR1 and CDR2 are MNHEY and SVGAGI. Deletions cut 2 bases from V and 3 bases from J, with 10 bases between. Written as DNA, the CDR3 is TGTGCCAGCAGTTACGGGGGAGAGGACACTGAAGCTTTCTTT. Encoded protein: CASSYGGEDTEAFF.

The chain combines TRBV6-1 with TRBJ2-7; D tentatively reads TRBD1 or TRBD2 (5 bases each). CDR3 size: 15 residues. Deletions cut 6 bases from V and 0 bases from J, with 15 bases between. CDR1 MNHNS and CDR2 SASEGT come from the germline V gene. The CDR3 DNA reads as TGTGCCAGCAGGGCAACGGGACGGAGCTCCTACGAGCAGTACTTC. Translated: CASRATGRSSYEQYF.

This clone was counted once. The chain has TRBV7-9 and TRBJ1-2, with D maybe TRBD1 (5 bases). This CDR3 is built from 16 residues. Germline V gene data show CDR1 as SEHNR and CDR2 as FQNEAQ (reference sequence). Trimming pared 5 bases from V and 5 bases from J, leaving 21 bases between. This CDR3 is CASSPPSGTGVYGYTF. The CDR3 region has the DNA TGTGCCAGCAGCCCCCCCTCCGGGACCGGAGTTTATGGCTACACCTTC. The whole variable domain, remainder taken from reference TRBV7-9 and TRBJ1-2, is DTGVSQNPRHKITKRGQNVTFRCDPISEHNRLYWYRQTLGQGPEFLTYFQNEAQLEKSRLLSDRFSAERPKGSFSTLEIQRTEQGDSAMYLCASSPPSGTGVYGYTFGSGTRLTVV.

The CDR3 region is CASGLGPYEQYF. The CDR3 DNA follows: TGTGCTAGTGGTTTGGGCCCATACGAGCAGTACTTC. The genes are TRBV12-5 and TRBJ2-7; D gene uncertain. The CDR3 runs to 12 residues. V was trimmed by 1 base and J by 4 bases, leaving 5 bases between them. From germline, CDR1 is LGHNT and CDR2 FRNRAP.

V and J are TRBV10-2 and TRBJ2-1; TRBD1 matches 7 bases. The germline CDR1 and CDR2 sequences are WSHSY and SAAADI. The CDR3 runs 15 residues. With V trimmed by 6 bases and J by 5 bases, 10 bases remained unmatched. The CDR3 is CASSMRQGLNNEQFF. The CDR3 DNA reads as TGCGCCAGCAGCATGAGACAGGGTTTAAACAATGAGCAGTTCTTC.

This sequence joins TRBV6-6 and TRBJ2-5; TRBD1 matches 10 bases. With 2 bases clipped from V and 2 bases from J, the junction kept 2 bases outside the gene matches. This CDR3 is 15 amino acids long. The germline gives CDR1 MNHNY, CDR2 SVGAGI (reference sequence). CDR3 residues: CASSYGTGVQETQYF. Here the CDR3 DNA reads TGTGCCAGCAGTTACGGGACAGGGGTTCAAGAGACCCAGTACTTC.

The chain uses TRBV13 and TRBJ1-5, with 7 bases fitting TRBD1. Germline CDR1 PRHDT, CDR2 FYEKMQ (reference sequence). The CDR3 totals 14 residues. Unmatched junction bases numbered 7, after V lost 4 bases and J lost 7 bases. The DNA for the CDR3 is TGTGCCAGCAGCTCGACAGGGTCGGGCCAGCCCCAGCATTTT. This translates into CASSSTGSGQPQHF.

This clone was found once. V is TRBV7-9 and J is TRBJ2-2; a weak D match, TRBD1 (6 bases). Germline CDR1 is SEHNR and CDR2 is FQNEAQ (reference sequence). V was trimmed by 2 bases and J by 5 bases, leaving 12 bases between them. The CDR3 consists of 15 residues. The CDR3 DNA reads TGTGCCAGCAGCTTACCTGGACAGCTTACCGGGGAGCTGTTTTTT. Its translation is CASSLPGQLTGELFF.

The chain carries TRBV4-1 and TRBJ2-1, with 8 bases that match TRBD1. The CDR3 runs 16 residues. With 4 bases clipped from V and 7 bases from J, the junction kept 12 bases outside the gene matches. Germline V gene lookup returns CDR1 MGHRA and CDR2 YSYEKL. The CDR3 sequence is CASSPLLGTGLNEQFF. CDR3 nucleotides: TGCGCCAGCAGCCCACTCCTTGGGACAGGCCTAAATGAGCAGTTCTTC.